This T cell receptor (beta chain) came from a study of stem cell transplantation in POMP-related autoinflammatory disease. The germline V and J ends were trimmed by 2 bases and 5 bases, with 10 bases remaining between them. The CDR3 sequence is 13 residues long. Germline values: CDR1 LGHDT, CDR2 YNNKEL (reference sequence). The repertoire was sequenced with immunoSEQ multiplex PCR; TCRdb's copy has only in-frame clones and lacks some. The sample has tens of thousands of clones, more than 75% seen once; the top ten hold 0.66%. The specimen was CD4+ T cells from PBMCs, collected after stem cell transplantation. This receptor was identified in a human patient with POMP-related autoinflammation and immune dysregulation (PRAID). Some T cells may have come from the graft donor. This sequence joins TRBV3-1 (or the pseudogene TRBV3-2) and TRBJ2-7; a weak D match, TRBD1 (5 bases). DNA for the CDR3: TGTGCCAGCAGCCAACAGGGCCCCGACGAGCAGTACTTC. Protein product: CASSQQGPDEQYF.